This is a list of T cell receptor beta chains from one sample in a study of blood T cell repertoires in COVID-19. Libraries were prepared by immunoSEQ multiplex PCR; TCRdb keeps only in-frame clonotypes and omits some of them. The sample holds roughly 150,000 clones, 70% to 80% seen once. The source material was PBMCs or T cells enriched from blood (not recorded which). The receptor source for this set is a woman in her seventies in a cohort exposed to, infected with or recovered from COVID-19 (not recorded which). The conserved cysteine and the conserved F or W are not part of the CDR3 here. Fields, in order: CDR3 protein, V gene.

ASSIGGGNTEAF,TRBV19
ASSLGAFSYEQY,TRBV11-1
ASRGTGSTGELF,TRBV6-5
ASSLEAGGYT,TRBV5-1
ASRRGTGGLYEQY,TRBV19
AISGGGSLSGTQY,TRBV10-3
ASSHNQKGHEQY,TRBV3-1/TRBV3-2
ASSPRGGGETQY,TRBV7-9
ASSPQGLGEQF,TRBV7-3
ASSVSGGRNEKLF,TRBV9
ASSPDRGGLSVLT,TRBV5-5
ASTILNQPQH,TRBV28
ASSRSGTMNTEAF,TRBV19
ASSYSRGHYYNEQF,TRBV6-6
ASSPSTRLADTQY,TRBV27
ASSQELGSTGELF,TRBV4-3
ASRTQGNYGYT,TRBV28
ASSLTGDNQPQH,TRBV5-6
ASSAGSGQH,TRBV2
ASSPVGAHEQY,TRBV7-9
ASSEGGSSASRTDTQY,TRBV5-1
ASSLDRGGQPQH,TRBV11-2